This T cell receptor (beta chain) emerged from a study of OX40 agonist ivuxolimab in advanced cancers. Trimming left V 7 bases short and J 2 bases short, with 20 bases between. The germline V gene has CDR1 SNHLY and CDR2 FYNNEI. The CDR3 has 16 amino acids. Repertoires were generated with immunoSEQ multiplex PCR, while TCRdb's copy carries only in-frame clones and drops some. The table records some 10,000 clones, more than 65% of them present only once. The TCR comes from an adult with an advanced solid tumor such as melanoma, head and neck, liver or kidney cancer. This material consisted of CD4+ or CD8+ T cells sorted from blood, taken in a trial of the OX40 agonist ivuxolimab. The chain couples TRBV2 to TRBJ2-5; a weak D match, TRBD2 (7 bases). For the CDR3, the DNA is TGTGCCAGCACCCAAGGCCGCGGGGGCCTGCAAGAGACCCAGTACTTC. Translation: CASTQGRGGLQETQYF.